This T cell receptor (beta chain) was retrieved from a study of blood T cell repertoires in COVID-19. The repertoire was sequenced with immunoSEQ multiplex PCR; TCRdb's copy has only in-frame clones and lacks some. The repertoire includes some 100,000 clones, 80% to 90% of them detected once, and 2% to 3% sits in the top ten. This receptor was obtained from a woman between 50 and 59 years old who had recovered from COVID-19. Source material: PBMCs or T cells enriched from blood (not recorded which).

The CDR3 region is CASSPHKEPGYGYTF. In nucleotides, the CDR3 is TGTGCCAGCAGCCCCCACAAAGAGCCCGGGTATGGCTACACCTTC. The chain carries TRBV27 and TRBJ1-2, with unresolved D. This CDR3 comprises 15 residues. From germline, CDR1 is MNHEY and CDR2 SMNVEV (reference sequence). V was shortened by 6 bases and J by 5 bases, with 19 bases between the two germline ends.